This T cell receptor (beta chain) is drawn from a study of tumor-infiltrating lymphocytes in primary liver carcinoma. J gave up 6 bases and V 4 bases, and 16 bases lay outside the gene matches. Germline values: CDR1 GTSNPN, CDR2 SVGIG (reference sequence). The CDR3 spans 16 residues. With a constant-region primer, TCR beta cDNA was made from approximately 500 ng of total RNA. Investigators got TCR beta libraries out of three nested multiplex PCR rounds, done with slightly modified ARM-PCR. With TRBV1-TRBV30 forward primers and a C-beta reverse primer, the first two PCR rounds were run for nine to eleven cycles each. TCRdb re-called the multiplex PCR reads through MiXCR, storing one row per CDR3 protein. This table holds 100,000 to 120,000 distinct CDR3 sequences, approximately 78% found once. As for this clonotype: A clone one base away is much larger, so this may be a read error. Lacking the conserved final phenylalanine or tryptophan, this CDR3 likely reflects a read error.

The tissue used was unsorted bulk material of about 19-31 mg. RNA and DNA were co-extracted from it with the AllPrep DNA/RNA mini kit. This sequence was found in a man aged 35-49 years with primary liver carcinoma and hepatitis B virus infection. Source material: liver tumor tissue from sampling region 3. The subset is: tumor region T3, left-lateral pole. This chain joins TRBV30 and TRBJ1-1, with 8 bases lining up with TRBD1. Here the CDR3 reads CAWKGRDRSTRPEAFL. The CDR3 DNA reads TGTGCCTGGAAAGGCCGGGACAGGTCAACTAGGCCTGAAGCTTTCCTT.